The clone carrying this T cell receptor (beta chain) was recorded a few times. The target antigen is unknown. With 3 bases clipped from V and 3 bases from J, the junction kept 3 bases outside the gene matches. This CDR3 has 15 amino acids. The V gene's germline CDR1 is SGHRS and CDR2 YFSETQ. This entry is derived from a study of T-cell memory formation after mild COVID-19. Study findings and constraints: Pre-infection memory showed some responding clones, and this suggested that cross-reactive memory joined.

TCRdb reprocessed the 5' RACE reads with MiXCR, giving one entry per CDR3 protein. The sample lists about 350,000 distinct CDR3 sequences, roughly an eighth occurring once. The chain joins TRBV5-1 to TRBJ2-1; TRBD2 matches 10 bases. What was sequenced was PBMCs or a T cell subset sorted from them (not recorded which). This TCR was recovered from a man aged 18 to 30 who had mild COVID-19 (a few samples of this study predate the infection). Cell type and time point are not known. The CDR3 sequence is CASSYLAGGYNEQFF. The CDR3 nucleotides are TGCGCCAGCAGCTATTTAGCGGGGGGCTACAATGAGCAGTTCTTC. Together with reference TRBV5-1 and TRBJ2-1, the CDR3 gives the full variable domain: KAGVTQTPRYLIKTRGQQVTLSCSPISGHRSVSWYQQTPGQGLQFLFEYFSETQRNKGNFPGRFSGRQFSNSRSEMNVSTLELGDSALYLCASSYLAGGYNEQFFGPGTRLTVL.